This T cell receptor (beta chain) was captured in a study of CD8+CD57+ T cells in acquired aplastic anemia. Selection for sequencing was limited to patients who had shown CD8+CD57+ cell expansion by flow cytometry. Patients had received no therapy at the time of blood sampling. This clonotype was seen many times. The CDR3 sequence is 14 residues long. The V segment lost 4 bases and the J segment 3 bases; nucleotides outside the gene matches: 1. Germline CDR1 is SGHDN and CDR2 is FVKESK. Profiling of TCR beta VDJ combinations and CDR3 sequences used genomic DNA as template. TCRdb re-called the reads with MiXCR, one entry per CDR3 protein. Here the sample spans a few hundred thousand distinct CDR3 sequences, roughly 50% being singletons.

This clonotype originated in a human donor with aplastic anemia. The source material was sorted CD4+, CD8+, or CD8+CD57+ T cells (not recorded which) from PBMCs. The chain links TRBV14 to TRBJ2-2; 8 bases line up with TRBD1. The CDR3 loop is CASSLGQDTGELFF. CDR3 nucleotide sequence: TGTGCCAGCAGCCTGGGACAGGACACCGGGGAGCTGTTTTTT.